This entry describes one T cell receptor beta chain. Its target is unknown. This specimen comes from a study of identifying expanded T cells in peripheral blood. Here immunoSEQ multiplex PCR was the method, and the copy in TCRdb shows in-frame clones only, minus some. Here the sample spans around 60,000 clones, roughly four fifths being singletons. Broader study findings: Technical replicates showed about 1.1 changed clones; about 2 weeks 15 to 20; four weeks 19. Approximately two-week clone count variance significantly increased as total template count grew.

This sequence was found in a person aged 18 to 75 in good health. The source material was blood.

The CDR3 DNA sequence: TGTGCCAGCAGTGTACCCGCTAGCGGGAGAGATACGCAGTATTTT. As protein: CASSVPASGRDTQYF. The gene calls are TRBV28 and TRBJ2-3, with 10 bases fitting TRBD2. Germline V CDR1 and CDR2: MDHEN, SYDVKM. The CDR3 spans 15 residues. Trimming removed 5 bases from V and 5 bases from J; junction bases left unmatched: 7.